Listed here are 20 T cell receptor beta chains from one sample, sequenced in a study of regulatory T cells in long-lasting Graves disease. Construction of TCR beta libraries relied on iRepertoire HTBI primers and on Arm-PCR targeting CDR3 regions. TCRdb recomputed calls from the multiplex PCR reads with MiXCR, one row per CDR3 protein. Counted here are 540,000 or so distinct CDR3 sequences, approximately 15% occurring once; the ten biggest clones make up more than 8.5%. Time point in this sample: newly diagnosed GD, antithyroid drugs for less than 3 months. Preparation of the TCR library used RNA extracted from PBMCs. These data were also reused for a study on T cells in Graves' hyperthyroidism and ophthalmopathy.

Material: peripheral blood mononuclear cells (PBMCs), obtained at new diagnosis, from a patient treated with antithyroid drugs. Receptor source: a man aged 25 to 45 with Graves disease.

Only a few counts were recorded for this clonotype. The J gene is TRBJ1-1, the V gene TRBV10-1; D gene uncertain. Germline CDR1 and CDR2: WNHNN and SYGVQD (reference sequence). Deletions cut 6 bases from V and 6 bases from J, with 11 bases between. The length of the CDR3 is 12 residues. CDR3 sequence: CASSRDTSEAFF. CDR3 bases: TGCGCCAGCAGCCGCGACACATCTGAAGCTTTCTTT.

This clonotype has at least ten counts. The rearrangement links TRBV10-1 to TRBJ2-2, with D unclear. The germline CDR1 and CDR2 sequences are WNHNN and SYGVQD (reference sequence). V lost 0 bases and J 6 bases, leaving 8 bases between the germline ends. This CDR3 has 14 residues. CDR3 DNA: TGCGCCAGCAGTGAGTCTCCAGCTGCCGGGGAGCTGTTTTTT. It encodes CASSESPAAGELFF.

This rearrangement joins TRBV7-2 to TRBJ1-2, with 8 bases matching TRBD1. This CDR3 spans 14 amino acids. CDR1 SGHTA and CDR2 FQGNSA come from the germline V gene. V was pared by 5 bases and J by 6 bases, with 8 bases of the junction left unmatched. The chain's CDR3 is CASSPRDRGDGYTF. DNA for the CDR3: TGTGCCAGCAGCCCACGAGACAGGGGCGATGGCTACACCTTC. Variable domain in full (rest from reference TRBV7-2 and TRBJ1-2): GAGVSQSPSNKVTEKGKDVELRCDPISGHTALYWYRQSLGQGLEFLIYFQGNSAPDKSGLPSDRFSAERTGGSVSTLTIQRTQQEDSAVYLCASSPRDRGDGYTFGSGTRLTVV.

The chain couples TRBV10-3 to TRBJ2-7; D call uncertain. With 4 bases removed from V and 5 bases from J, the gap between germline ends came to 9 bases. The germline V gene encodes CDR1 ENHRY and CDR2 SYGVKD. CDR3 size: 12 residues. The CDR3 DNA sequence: TGTGCCATCAGTGGTCCCAAGGACGAGCAGTACTTC. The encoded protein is CAISGPKDEQYF.

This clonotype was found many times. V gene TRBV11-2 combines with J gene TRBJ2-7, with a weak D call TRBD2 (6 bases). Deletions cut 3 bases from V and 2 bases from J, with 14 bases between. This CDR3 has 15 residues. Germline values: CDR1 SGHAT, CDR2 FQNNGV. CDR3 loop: CASSFLREPAYEQYF. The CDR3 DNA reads TGTGCCAGCAGCTTTCTCCGGGAGCCCGCCTACGAGCAGTACTTC.

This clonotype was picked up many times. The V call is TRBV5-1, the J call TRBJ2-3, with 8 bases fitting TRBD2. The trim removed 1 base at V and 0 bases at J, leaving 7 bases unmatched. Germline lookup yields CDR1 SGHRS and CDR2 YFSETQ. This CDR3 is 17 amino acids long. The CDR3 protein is CASSLLSSGLSTDTQYF. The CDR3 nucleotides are TGCGCCAGCAGCTTGCTGTCTAGCGGGCTTAGCACAGATACGCAGTATTTT.

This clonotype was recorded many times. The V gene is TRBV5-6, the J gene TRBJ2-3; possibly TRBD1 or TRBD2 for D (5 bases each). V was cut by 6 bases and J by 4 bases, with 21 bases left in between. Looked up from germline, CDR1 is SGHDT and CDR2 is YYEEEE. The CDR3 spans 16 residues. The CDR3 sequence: CASIPLRGRTADTQYF. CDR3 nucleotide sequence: TGTGCCAGCATCCCCCTTCGGGGACGGACGGCAGATACGCAGTATTTT.

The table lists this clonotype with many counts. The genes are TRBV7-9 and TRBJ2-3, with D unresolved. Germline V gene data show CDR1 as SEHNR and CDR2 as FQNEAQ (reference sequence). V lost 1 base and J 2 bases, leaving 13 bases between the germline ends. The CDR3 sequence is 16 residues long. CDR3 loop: CASSLGVDQITDTQYF. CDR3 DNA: TGTGCCAGCAGCTTAGGTGTGGACCAGATCACAGATACGCAGTATTTT.

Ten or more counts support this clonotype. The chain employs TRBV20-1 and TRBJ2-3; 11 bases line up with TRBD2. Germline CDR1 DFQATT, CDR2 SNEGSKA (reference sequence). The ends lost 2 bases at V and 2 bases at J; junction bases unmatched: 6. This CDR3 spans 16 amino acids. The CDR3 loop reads CSARLIAGGHTDTQYF. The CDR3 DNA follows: TGCAGTGCTAGACTTATAGCGGGAGGGCACACAGATACGCAGTATTTT.

The CDR3 bases are TGTGCCAGTAGTGTGTCGGGGCCAGACGAGCAGTACTTC. Its protein product is CASSVSGPDEQYF. The V and J genes are TRBV19 and TRBJ2-7, with D perhaps matching TRBD1 or TRBD2 (5 bases each). This CDR3 contains 13 residues. The germline CDR1 and CDR2 sequences are LNHDA and SQIVND (reference sequence). V dropped 5 bases and J dropped 5 bases, with 13 bases sitting between them.

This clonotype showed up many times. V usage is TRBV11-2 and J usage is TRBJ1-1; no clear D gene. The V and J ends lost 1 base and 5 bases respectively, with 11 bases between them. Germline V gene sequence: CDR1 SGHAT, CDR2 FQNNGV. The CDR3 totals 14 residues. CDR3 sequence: CASSLARESTEAFF. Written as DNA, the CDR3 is TGTGCCAGCAGCTTAGCTCGGGAAAGTACTGAAGCTTTCTTT.

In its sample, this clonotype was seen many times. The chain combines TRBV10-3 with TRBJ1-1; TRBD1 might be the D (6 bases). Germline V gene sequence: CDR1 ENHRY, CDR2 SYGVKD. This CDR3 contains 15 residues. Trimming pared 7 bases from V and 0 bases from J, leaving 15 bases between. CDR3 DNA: TGTGCCATCATCAAGGACAGAATCATGAACACTGAAGCTTTCTTT. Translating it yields CAIIKDRIMNTEAFF.

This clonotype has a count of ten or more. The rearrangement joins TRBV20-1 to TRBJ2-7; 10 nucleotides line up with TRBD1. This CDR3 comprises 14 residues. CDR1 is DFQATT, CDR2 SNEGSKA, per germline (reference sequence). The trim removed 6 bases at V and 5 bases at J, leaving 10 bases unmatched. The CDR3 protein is CSARTGTGADEQYF. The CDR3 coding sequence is TGCAGTGCCCGGACCGGGACAGGGGCAGACGAGCAGTACTTC.

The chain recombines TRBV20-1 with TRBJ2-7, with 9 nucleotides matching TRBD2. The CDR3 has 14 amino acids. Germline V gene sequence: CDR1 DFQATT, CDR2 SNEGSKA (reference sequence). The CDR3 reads CSPLAGEPSYEQYF. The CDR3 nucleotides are TGCAGCCCCTTAGCGGGAGAGCCCTCCTACGAGCAGTACTTC.

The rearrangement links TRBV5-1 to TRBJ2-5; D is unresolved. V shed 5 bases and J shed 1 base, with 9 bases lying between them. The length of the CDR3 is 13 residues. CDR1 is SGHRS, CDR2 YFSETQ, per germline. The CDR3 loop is CASRTVSQETQYF. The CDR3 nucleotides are TGCGCCAGCAGAACGGTCAGCCAAGAGACCCAGTACTTC. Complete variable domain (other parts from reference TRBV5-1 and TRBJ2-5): KAGVTQTPRYLIKTRGQQVTLSCSPISGHRSVSWYQQTPGQGLQFLFEYFSETQRNKGNFPGRFSGRQFSNSRSEMNVSTLELGDSALYLCASRTVSQETQYFGPGTRLLVL.

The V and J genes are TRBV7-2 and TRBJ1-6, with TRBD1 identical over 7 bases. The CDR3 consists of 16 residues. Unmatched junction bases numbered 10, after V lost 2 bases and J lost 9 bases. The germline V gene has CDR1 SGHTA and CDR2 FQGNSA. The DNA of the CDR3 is TGTGCCAGCAGCTTAACTAGGGAGCAGGGGGGTTCACCCCTCCACTTT. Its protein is CASSLTREQGGSPLHF.

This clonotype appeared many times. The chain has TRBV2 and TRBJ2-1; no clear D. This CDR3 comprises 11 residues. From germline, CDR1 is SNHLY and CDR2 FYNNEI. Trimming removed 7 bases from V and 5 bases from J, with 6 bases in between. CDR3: CASTLNNEQFF. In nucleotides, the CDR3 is TGTGCCAGCACCCTAAACAATGAGCAGTTCTTC.

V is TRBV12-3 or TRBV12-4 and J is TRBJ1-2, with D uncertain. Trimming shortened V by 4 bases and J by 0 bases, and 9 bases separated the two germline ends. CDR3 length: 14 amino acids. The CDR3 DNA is TGTGCCAGCAGTTCTGACCCTTCTAACTATGGCTACACCTTC. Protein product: CASSSDPSNYGYTF.

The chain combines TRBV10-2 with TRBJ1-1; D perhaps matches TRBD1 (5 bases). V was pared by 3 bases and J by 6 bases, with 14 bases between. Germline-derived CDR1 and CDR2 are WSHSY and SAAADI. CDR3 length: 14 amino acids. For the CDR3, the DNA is TGCGCCAGCAGTGAAACAGGCGAATTCTCTGAAGCTTTCTTT. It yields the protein CASSETGEFSEAFF.

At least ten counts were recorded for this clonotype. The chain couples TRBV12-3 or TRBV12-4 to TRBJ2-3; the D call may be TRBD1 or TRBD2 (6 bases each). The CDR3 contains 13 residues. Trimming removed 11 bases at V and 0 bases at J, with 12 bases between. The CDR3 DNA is TGTGCCCTTGGGGGGCCGAGCACAGATACGCAGTATTTT. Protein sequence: CALGGPSTDTQYF.